A single sample is the source of the 12 T cell receptor beta chains below, sequenced in a study of Ad26.COV2.S vaccination and SARS-CoV-2 variants. Assay: immunoSEQ multiplex PCR; the TCRdb copy retains only in-frame clones and omits some. The sample shows hundreds of thousands of clones, around 90% of them seen only once. Treatment reported: roughly 20 received Ad26.COV2.S at low or high dose, single or two shots; roughly five received placebo; per-sample allocation not given. Collection of samples fell on day 63 after the first vaccine or placebo injection. The specimen was peripheral blood, collected in a trial of Ad26.COV2.S vaccine versus placebo. These receptors all come from a person aged 18 to 65 who received the Ad26.COV2.S COVID-19 vaccine or a placebo.

CDR3 amino acids: CASSIVLGPREQYF. Here the CDR3 DNA reads TGTGCCAGTAGTATAGTCCTGGGTCCGAGGGAGCAGTACTTC. The V call is TRBV19, the J call TRBJ2-7; D remains unclear. From germline, CDR1 is LNHDA and CDR2 SQIVND (reference sequence). This CDR3 contains 14 residues. V was clipped by 1 base and J by 7 bases, with 14 bases between them.

CDR3 bases: TGTGCCAGCAACAGGGGGCCGTCAGAGACCGGGGAGCTGTTTTTT. Translated: CASNRGPSETGELFF. The chain combines TRBV6-6 with TRBJ2-2; 9 nucleotides match TRBD1. V lost 7 bases and J lost 5; bases outside the gene matches: 8. The germline V gene encodes CDR1 MNHNY and CDR2 SVGAGI (reference sequence). The CDR3 totals 15 residues.

The V gene is TRBV6-5, the J gene TRBJ2-1; 8 positions match TRBD2. The CDR3 totals 15 residues. V trimming: 2 bases; J trimming: 3 bases; junction bases outside the gene matches: 3. Germline values: CDR1 MNHEY, CDR2 SVGAGI. CDR3 bases: TGTGCCAGCAGTTACGCACTAGCGGTCTACAATGAGCAGTTCTTC. Its translation: CASSYALAVYNEQFF.

CDR3 region: CAISLAGGTDTQYF. CDR3 coding DNA: TGTGCCATCAGTTTAGCGGGAGGGACAGATACGCAGTATTTT. V is TRBV10-3 and J is TRBJ2-3; 11 nucleotides match TRBD2. The V gene end was trimmed by 5 bases and the J gene end by 3 bases; junction bases not matched to a gene: 1. Germline V gene data show CDR1 as ENHRY and CDR2 as SYGVKD. The CDR3 has 14 residues.

This clone was seen just once. J is TRBJ2-1 and V is TRBV27; possibly TRBD2 for D (5 bases). V was pared by 5 bases and J by 10 bases, with 12 bases between. The CDR3 contains 12 residues. CDR1 is MNHEY, CDR2 SMNVEV, per germline (reference sequence). The CDR3 region is CASSTSRGEQFF. In DNA, the CDR3 is TGTGCCAGCAGTACCTCTAGAGGGGAGCAGTTCTTC.

V gene TRBV7-6 combines with J gene TRBJ2-4; TRBD1 matches at 9 bases. CDR3 size: 15 residues. V lost 5 bases, J lost 5 bases, and 7 bases stayed unmatched. CDR1 is SGHVS and CDR2 is FNYEAQ in the germline V gene. The CDR3 spells CASSLSDRGQNIQYF. CDR3 nucleotides: TGTGCCAGCAGCCTTTCGGACAGGGGCCAAAACATTCAGTACTTC.

The J gene is TRBJ1-1, the V gene TRBV6-5, with D uncertain. CDR3 length: 11 amino acids. Trimming pared 4 bases from V and 1 base from J, leaving 1 base between. From germline, CDR1 is MNHEY and CDR2 SVGAGI. The CDR3 nucleotides read TGTGCCAGCAGTTGGAACACTGAAGCTTTCTTT. It encodes CASSWNTEAFF.

The chain joins TRBV6-5 to TRBJ1-5; D not certain. Trimming removed 5 bases from V and 6 bases from J, with 8 bases in between. Germline V gene lookup returns CDR1 MNHEY and CDR2 SVGAGI. The CDR3 sequence is 12 residues long. The CDR3 DNA reads TGTGCCAGCAGTAAAAATGGTCAGCCCCAGCATTTT. It translates to CASSKNGQPQHF.

The J gene is TRBJ2-2, the V gene TRBV4-1; 7 bases are shared with TRBD2. Trimming took 1 base from V and 7 from J; bases not matched to a gene: 6. Germline values: CDR1 MGHRA, CDR2 YSYEKL. The CDR3 is made up of 15 amino acids. The CDR3 sequence is CASSQGSGAVGELFF. CDR3 bases: TGCGCCAGCAGCCAAGGGAGCGGGGCGGTCGGGGAGCTGTTTTTT.

The CDR3 DNA reads TGTGCCTGGACTCCGGGACAGGGTACCTACAATGAGCAGTTCTTC. Translated, it gives CAWTPGQGTYNEQFF. The rearrangement joins TRBV30 to TRBJ2-1, with 9 bases that match TRBD1. Germline V gene sequence: CDR1 GTSNPN, CDR2 SVGIG (reference sequence). The CDR3 has 15 residues. V lost 4 bases to trimming and J lost 2 bases; unmatched junction nucleotides: 6.

V usage is TRBV7-2 and J usage is TRBJ1-2; D may be TRBD1 (5 bases). V lost 6 bases and J lost 7, with 24 bases in between. Germline V gene sequence: CDR1 SGHTA, CDR2 FQGNSA. CDR3 length: 16 residues. The DNA for the CDR3 is TGTGCCAGCAGGCAACCCCCCGGGGCACTAGGGTCTGGCTACACCTTC. Residues: CASRQPPGALGSGYTF. The whole variable domain, filled in from reference TRBV7-2 and TRBJ1-2, reads GAGVSQSPSNKVTEKGKDVELRCDPISGHTALYWYRQSLGQGLEFLIYFQGNSAPDKSGLPSDRFSAERTGGSVSTLTIQRTQQEDSAVYLCASRQPPGALGSGYTFGSGTRLTVV.

The chain employs TRBV6-2 or TRBV6-3 and TRBJ2-4, with no clear D. V was pared by 6 bases and J by 0 bases, with 12 bases between. In germline, CDR1 is MNHEY, CDR2 SVGEGT. The CDR3 has 15 residues. CDR3 protein: CASSPAELAKNIQYF. Written as DNA, the CDR3 is TGTGCCAGCAGCCCGGCAGAACTAGCCAAAAACATTCAGTACTTC.